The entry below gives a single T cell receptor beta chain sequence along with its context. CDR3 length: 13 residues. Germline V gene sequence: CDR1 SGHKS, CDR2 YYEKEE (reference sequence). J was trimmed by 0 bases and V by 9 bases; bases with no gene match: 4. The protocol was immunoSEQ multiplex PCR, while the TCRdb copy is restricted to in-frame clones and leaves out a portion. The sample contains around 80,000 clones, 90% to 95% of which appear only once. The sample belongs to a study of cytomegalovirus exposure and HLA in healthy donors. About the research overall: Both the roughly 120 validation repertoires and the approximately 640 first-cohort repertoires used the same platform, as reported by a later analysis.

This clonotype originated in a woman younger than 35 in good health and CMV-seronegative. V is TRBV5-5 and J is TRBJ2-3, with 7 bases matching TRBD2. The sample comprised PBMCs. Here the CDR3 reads CATGGRSTDTQYF. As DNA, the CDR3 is TGTGCCACCGGGGGGAGAAGCACAGATACGCAGTATTTT.